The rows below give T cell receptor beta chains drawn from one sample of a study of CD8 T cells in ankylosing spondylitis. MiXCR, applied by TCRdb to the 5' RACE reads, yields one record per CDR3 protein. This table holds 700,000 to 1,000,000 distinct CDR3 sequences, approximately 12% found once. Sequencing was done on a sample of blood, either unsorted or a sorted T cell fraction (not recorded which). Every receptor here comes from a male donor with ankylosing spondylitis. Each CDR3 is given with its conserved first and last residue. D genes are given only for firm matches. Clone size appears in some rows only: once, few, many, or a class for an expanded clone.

CDR3nt: TGCAGTGCTAGCCAATCCACGGAGTACAATGAGCAGTTCTTC; CDR3aa: CSASQSTEYNEQFF; v_gene: TRBV20-1; len: 14; j_gene: TRBJ2-1; d_gene: -; abundance: few
CDR3nt: TGTGCCAGCAGCCAAAAAGGCGGGAATCAGCCCCAGCATTTT; CDR3aa: CASSQKGGNQPQHF; v_gene: TRBV3-1; len: 14; j_gene: TRBJ1-5; d_gene: -; abundance: -
CDR3nt: TGCAGTGCTAGACTTCCCGGGTACGAGCAGTACTTC; CDR3aa: CSARLPGYEQYF; v_gene: TRBV20-1; len: 12; j_gene: TRBJ2-7; d_gene: -; abundance: -
CDR3nt: TGTGCCAGCAGTTACTCGCTCTTCAGCTCCTACGAGCAGTACTTC; CDR3aa: CASSYSLFSSYEQYF; v_gene: TRBV6-5; len: 15; j_gene: TRBJ2-7; d_gene: -; abundance: -
CDR3nt: TGCTGTGCTAGAGACCCGGACAGGGCTGGGGCCAACGTCCTGACTTTC; CDR3aa: CCARDPDRAGANVLTF; v_gene: TRBV20-1; len: 16; j_gene: TRBJ2-6; d_gene: TRBD1; abundance: -
CDR3nt: TGCAGTGCTGGGGGACACTATAGCAATCAGCCCCAGCATTTT; CDR3aa: CSAGGHYSNQPQHF; v_gene: TRBV20-1; len: 14; j_gene: TRBJ1-5; d_gene: -; abundance: many
CDR3nt: TGCAGCGTACCCATTGGGAGGGTTGGGAACTATGGCTACACCTTC; CDR3aa: CSVPIGRVGNYGYTF; v_gene: TRBV29-1; len: 15; j_gene: TRBJ1-2; d_gene: -; abundance: -
CDR3nt: TGTGCCACCGAGGCTAGCGGCACAGATACGCAGTATTTT; CDR3aa: CATEASGTDTQYF; v_gene: TRBV10-3; len: 13; j_gene: TRBJ2-3; d_gene: -; abundance: -
CDR3nt: TGTGCCAGCTCACCCCAGGGGGGGACGGATGAGCAGTTCTTC; CDR3aa: CASSPQGGTDEQFF; v_gene: TRBV18; len: 14; j_gene: TRBJ2-1; d_gene: -; abundance: -
CDR3nt: TGTGCCAGCAGCTTAGAGTCGCCGAGGGCCTCTGGAAACACCATATATTTT; CDR3aa: CASSLESPRASGNTIYF; v_gene: TRBV11-2; len: 17; j_gene: TRBJ1-3; d_gene: -; abundance: -
CDR3nt: TGCAGTGCCGTGACGGGGACTCAGCCCCAGCATTTT; CDR3aa: CSAVTGTQPQHF; v_gene: TRBV20-1; len: 12; j_gene: TRBJ1-5; d_gene: -; abundance: many
CDR3nt: TGTGCCACTGCCGGAGGGAGGGCAGAGACCCAGTACTTC; CDR3aa: CATAGGRAETQYF; v_gene: TRBV15; len: 13; j_gene: TRBJ2-5; d_gene: TRBD2; abundance: -
CDR3nt: TGTGCCAGCAGCTTAGCGCGGCTAGCGGGGTACCAAGAGACCCAGTACTTC; CDR3aa: CASSLARLAGYQETQYF; v_gene: TRBV7-2; len: 17; j_gene: TRBJ2-5; d_gene: TRBD2; abundance: -
CDR3nt: TGCAGTGCTAGAGGACTAGCGGGAGGAGAGTCTAGTATGAACATTCAGTACTTC; CDR3aa: CSARGLAGGESSMNIQYF; v_gene: TRBV20-1; len: 18; j_gene: TRBJ2-4; d_gene: TRBD2; abundance: few
CDR3nt: TGCGCCAGCAGCTTCGGGCTAGCGGGCGTCCTCTCCTACGAGCAGTACTTC; CDR3aa: CASSFGLAGVLSYEQYF; v_gene: TRBV5-1; len: 17; j_gene: TRBJ2-7; d_gene: TRBD2; abundance: many
CDR3nt: TGCGCCAGCGGATCTGGGGGGGGTGCAGATACGCAGTATTTT; CDR3aa: CASGSGGGADTQYF; v_gene: TRBV10-2; len: 14; j_gene: TRBJ2-3; d_gene: TRBD2; abundance: -
CDR3nt: TGCAGTGCCTCTTGGAGCAGAGCTAATTCACCCCTCCACTTT; CDR3aa: CSASWSRANSPLHF; v_gene: TRBV20-1; len: 14; j_gene: TRBJ1-6; d_gene: -; abundance: many
CDR3nt: TGTGCCAGCAGTGAAGAAAAGAACACCGGGGAGCTGTTTTTT; CDR3aa: CASSEEKNTGELFF; v_gene: TRBV2; len: 14; j_gene: TRBJ2-2; d_gene: -; abundance: few
CDR3nt: TGTGCCAGCAGCTTGGGGGGGAGAGCTTTCTTT; CDR3aa: CASSLGGRAFF; v_gene: TRBV5-6; len: 11; j_gene: TRBJ1-1; d_gene: -; abundance: -
CDR3nt: TGCGCCAGCTCAGGCAGGGCAGGTCAGCCCCAGCATTTT; CDR3aa: CASSGRAGQPQHF; v_gene: TRBV4-1; len: 13; j_gene: TRBJ1-5; d_gene: -; abundance: -
CDR3nt: TGTGCCAGCAGTTCGGTCGACAGGTACTACGAGCAGTACTTC; CDR3aa: CASSSVDRYYEQYF; v_gene: TRBV27; len: 14; j_gene: TRBJ2-7; d_gene: -; abundance: -
CDR3nt: TGTGCCAGCACCCCGGGACTAGCGGGTCTTAGCACAGATACGCAGTATTTT; CDR3aa: CASTPGLAGLSTDTQYF; v_gene: TRBV12-3/TRBV12-4; len: 17; j_gene: TRBJ2-3; d_gene: TRBD2; abundance: -
CDR3nt: TGTGCCAGCAGCGTAGAGCCAGGGGGCTGGAATGAGCAGTTCTTC; CDR3aa: CASSVEPGGWNEQFF; v_gene: TRBV9; len: 15; j_gene: TRBJ2-1; d_gene: TRBD1; abundance: -
CDR3nt: TGTGCCAGCAGCCCGAGTTTGAGGCACACTGAAGCTTTCTTT; CDR3aa: CASSPSLRHTEAFF; v_gene: TRBV7-9; len: 14; j_gene: TRBJ1-1; d_gene: -; abundance: many
CDR3nt: TGTGCCAGCAGTGAAACCGTAATGAACACTGAAGCTTTCTTT; CDR3aa: CASSETVMNTEAFF; v_gene: TRBV6-1; len: 14; j_gene: TRBJ1-1; d_gene: -; abundance: few
CDR3nt: TGTGCCAGCATACGCTCCACAGGGATGGTAAGGGATGAACCCCAGCATTTT; CDR3aa: CASIRSTGMVRDEPQHF; v_gene: TRBV6-1; len: 17; j_gene: TRBJ1-5; d_gene: -; abundance: few
CDR3nt: TGTGCCAGCAGCCCGGGGAGATTTCAAACTGGAAACACCATATATTTT; CDR3aa: CASSPGRFQTGNTIYF; v_gene: TRBV7-2; len: 16; j_gene: TRBJ1-3; d_gene: -; abundance: few
CDR3nt: TGCAGTGCTAGAGCTTTGGGACTAGCGGGAGTCTTGGAGACCCAGTACTTC; CDR3aa: CSARALGLAGVLETQYF; v_gene: TRBV20-1; len: 17; j_gene: TRBJ2-5; d_gene: TRBD2; abundance: few
CDR3nt: TGCAGTGCTAGTACAGCTAACTATGGCTACACCTTC; CDR3aa: CSASTANYGYTF; v_gene: TRBV20-1; len: 12; j_gene: TRBJ1-2; d_gene: -; abundance: many
CDR3nt: TGCAGTGCAGGACGGACGGATAATTCACCCCTCCACTTT; CDR3aa: CSAGRTDNSPLHF; v_gene: TRBV20-1; len: 13; j_gene: TRBJ1-6; d_gene: -; abundance: few
CDR3nt: TGCGCCAGCAGCCTGGGGGACCTCGGAAACACCATATATTTT; CDR3aa: CASSLGDLGNTIYF; v_gene: TRBV5-1; len: 14; j_gene: TRBJ1-3; d_gene: -; abundance: few
CDR3nt: TGCAGCGTTGACGTACTGAACTATGGCTACACCTTC; CDR3aa: CSVDVLNYGYTF; v_gene: TRBV29-1; len: 12; j_gene: TRBJ1-2; d_gene: -; abundance: -
CDR3nt: TGCAGTGCTGCTGGGGAGGCCAACACTGAAGCTTTCTTT; CDR3aa: CSAAGEANTEAFF; v_gene: TRBV20-1; len: 13; j_gene: TRBJ1-1; d_gene: -; abundance: -
CDR3nt: TGTGCCAGCAGCCCCGGGCGGGGGATCAGCTATGGCTACACCTTC; CDR3aa: CASSPGRGISYGYTF; v_gene: TRBV6-1; len: 15; j_gene: TRBJ1-2; d_gene: -; abundance: -
CDR3nt: TGCAGTGTCTCGGGGGGGAGCTACGAGCAGTACTTC; CDR3aa: CSVSGGSYEQYF; v_gene: TRBV20-1; len: 12; j_gene: TRBJ2-7; d_gene: TRBD2; abundance: few
CDR3nt: TGCGCCAGCAGCACCCGGGACAGGTTTTACAATGAGCAGTTCTTC; CDR3aa: CASSTRDRFYNEQFF; v_gene: TRBV5-1; len: 15; j_gene: TRBJ2-1; d_gene: TRBD1; abundance: many
CDR3nt: TGTGCCAGCAGCTTAGAAGACGGCCCCTACGAGCAGTACTTC; CDR3aa: CASSLEDGPYEQYF; v_gene: TRBV11-2; len: 14; j_gene: TRBJ2-7; d_gene: -; abundance: few
CDR3nt: TGTGCCAGCAGTTTCGCTAGCGCGATCCCCAGAGAGCAGTTCTTC; CDR3aa: CASSFASAIPREQFF; v_gene: TRBV28; len: 15; j_gene: TRBJ2-1; d_gene: -; abundance: many